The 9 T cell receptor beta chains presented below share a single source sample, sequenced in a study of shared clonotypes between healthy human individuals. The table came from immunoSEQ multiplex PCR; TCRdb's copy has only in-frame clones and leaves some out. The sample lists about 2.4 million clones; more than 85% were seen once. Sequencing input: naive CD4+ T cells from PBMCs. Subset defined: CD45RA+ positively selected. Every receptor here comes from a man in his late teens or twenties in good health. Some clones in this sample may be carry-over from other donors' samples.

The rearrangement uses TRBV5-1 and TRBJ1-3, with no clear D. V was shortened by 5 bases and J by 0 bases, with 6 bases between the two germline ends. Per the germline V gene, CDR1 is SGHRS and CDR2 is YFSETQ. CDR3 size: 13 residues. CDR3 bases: TGCGCCAGCAGTGAGAGCTCTGGAAACACCATATATTTT. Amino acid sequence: CASSESSGNTIYF.

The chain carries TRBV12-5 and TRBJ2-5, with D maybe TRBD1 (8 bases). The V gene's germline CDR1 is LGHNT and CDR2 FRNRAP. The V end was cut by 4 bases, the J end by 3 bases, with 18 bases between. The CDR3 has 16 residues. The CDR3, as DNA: TGTGCTAGTGGTTGGGGCGACAGGGGAGGGAAAGAGACCCAGTACTTC. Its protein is CASGWGDRGGKETQYF. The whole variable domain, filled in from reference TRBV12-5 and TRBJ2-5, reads DARVTQTPRHKVTEMGQEVTMRCQPILGHNTVFWYRQTMMQGLELLAYFRNRAPLDDSGMPKDRFSAEMPDATLATLKIQPSEPRDSAVYFCASGWGDRGGKETQYFGPGTRLLVL.

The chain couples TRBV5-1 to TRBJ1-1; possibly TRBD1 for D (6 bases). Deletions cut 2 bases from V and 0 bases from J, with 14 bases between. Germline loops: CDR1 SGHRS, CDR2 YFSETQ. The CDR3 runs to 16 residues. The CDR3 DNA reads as TGCGCCAGCAGCTTTAGTGGGGGGCCCTTGAACACTGAAGCTTTCTTT. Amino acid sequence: CASSFSGGPLNTEAFF.

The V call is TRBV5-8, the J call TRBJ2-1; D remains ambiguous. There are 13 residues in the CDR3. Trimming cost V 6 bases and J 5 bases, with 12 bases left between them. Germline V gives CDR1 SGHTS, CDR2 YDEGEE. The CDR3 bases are TGTGCCAGCACGGGCAGGCAAAACAATGAGCAGTTCTTC. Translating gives CASTGRQNNEQFF.

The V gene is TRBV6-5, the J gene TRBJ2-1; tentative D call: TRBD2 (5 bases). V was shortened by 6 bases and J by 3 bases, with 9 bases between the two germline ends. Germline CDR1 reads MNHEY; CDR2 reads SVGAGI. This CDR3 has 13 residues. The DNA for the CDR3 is TGTGCCAGCAGGAGGACTCGCTACAATGAGCAGTTCTTC. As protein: CASRRTRYNEQFF.

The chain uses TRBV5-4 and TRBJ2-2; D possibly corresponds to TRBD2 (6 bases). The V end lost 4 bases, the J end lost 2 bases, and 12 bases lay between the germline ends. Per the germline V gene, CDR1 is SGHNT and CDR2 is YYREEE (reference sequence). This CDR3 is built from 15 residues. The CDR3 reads CASSLGGYNTGELFF. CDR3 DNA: TGTGCCAGCAGCCTTGGAGGGTACAACACCGGGGAGCTGTTTTTT.

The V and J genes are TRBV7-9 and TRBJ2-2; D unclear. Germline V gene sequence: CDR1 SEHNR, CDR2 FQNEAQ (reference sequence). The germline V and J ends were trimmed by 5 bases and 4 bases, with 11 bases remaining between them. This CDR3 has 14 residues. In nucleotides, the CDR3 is TGTGCCAGCAGCCGCTCCGGCCTCACCGGGGAGCTGTTTTTT. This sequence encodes CASSRSGLTGELFF.

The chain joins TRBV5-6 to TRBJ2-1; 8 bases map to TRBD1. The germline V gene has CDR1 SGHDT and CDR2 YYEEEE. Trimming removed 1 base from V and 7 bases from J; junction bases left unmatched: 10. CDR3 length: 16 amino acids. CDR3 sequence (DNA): TGTGCCAGCAGCTTGACCCCGACAGGGGTGTGGAATGAGCAGTTCTTC. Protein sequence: CASSLTPTGVWNEQFF.

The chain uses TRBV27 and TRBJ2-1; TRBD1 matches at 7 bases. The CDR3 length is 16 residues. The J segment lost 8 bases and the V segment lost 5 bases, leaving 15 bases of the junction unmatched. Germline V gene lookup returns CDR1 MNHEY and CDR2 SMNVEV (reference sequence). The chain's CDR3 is CASSSPTGLFADEQFF. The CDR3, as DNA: TGTGCCAGCAGTAGCCCGACAGGGCTTTTCGCGGATGAGCAGTTCTTC.